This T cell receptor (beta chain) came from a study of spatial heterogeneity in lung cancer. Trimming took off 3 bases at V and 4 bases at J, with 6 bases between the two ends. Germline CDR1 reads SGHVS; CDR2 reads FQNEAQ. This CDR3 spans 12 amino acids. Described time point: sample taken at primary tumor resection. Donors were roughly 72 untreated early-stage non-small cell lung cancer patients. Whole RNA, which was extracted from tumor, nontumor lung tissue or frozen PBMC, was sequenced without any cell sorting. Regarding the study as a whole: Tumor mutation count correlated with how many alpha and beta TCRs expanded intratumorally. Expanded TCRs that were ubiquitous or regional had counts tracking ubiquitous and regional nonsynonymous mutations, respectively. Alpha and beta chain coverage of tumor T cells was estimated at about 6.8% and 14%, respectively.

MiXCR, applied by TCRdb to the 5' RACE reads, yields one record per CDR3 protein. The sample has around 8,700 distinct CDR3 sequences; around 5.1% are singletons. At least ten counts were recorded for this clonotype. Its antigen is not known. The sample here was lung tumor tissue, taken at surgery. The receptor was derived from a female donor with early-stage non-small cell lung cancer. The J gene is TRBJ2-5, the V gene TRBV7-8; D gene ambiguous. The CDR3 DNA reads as TGTGCCAGCAGCTTTAACAGAGAGACCCAGTACTTC. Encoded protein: CASSFNRETQYF.